This T cell receptor (beta chain) was profiled in a study of CD8 T cells in Susac syndrome. Study-wide results and limits: Acknowledgment was made by the study that its TCR sequencing and HLA analysis involved a relatively small number of individuals.

Germline values: CDR1 MGHRA, CDR2 YSYEKL. The CDR3 is made up of 15 amino acids. The V gene end was trimmed by 4 bases and the J gene end by 4 bases; junction bases not matched to a gene: 5. To note about this clonotype: Its antigen is currently unknown.

An input of about 0.45 to 1 ug of RNA was subjected to reverse transcription using random hexamers. TCR beta CDR3 was amplified by immunoSEQ covering 54 Vbeta and 13 Jbeta. One entry per CDR3 protein results from TCRdb running MiXCR on the immunoSEQ multiplex PCR reads. The table shows around 130,000 distinct CDR3 sequences, with roughly 89% occurring only once. The sequenced target, TCR beta, came from blood CD8+ and CD4+ T cells. CD8+ and CD4+ T cells were negatively isolated; TEMRA cells were FACS-enriched. The chain is built from TRBV4-1 and TRBJ2-7; TRBD2 agrees at 12 bases. The specimen was CD8+ T cells from PBMCs. This clonotype was sampled from a human donor with multiple sclerosis. CDR3 loop: CASSRGLAGLYEQYF. In DNA form, the CDR3 reads TGCGCCAGCAGCCGGGGACTAGCGGGTTTGTACGAGCAGTACTTC.